This entry concerns a single T cell receptor (beta chain). Sequencing was performed with immunoSEQ multiplex PCR; in TCRdb, only in-frame clones are kept and a portion is missing. In the table there are roughly 1,000,000 clones, approximately 78% of which are singletons. The V gene lost 9 bases and the J gene lost 4 bases, with 13 bases spanning the gap. CDR1 SNHLY and CDR2 FYNNEI come from the germline V gene. The CDR3 has 13 residues. These data come from a study of shared clonotypes between healthy human individuals. The sequence derives from a young man in good health. Some clones in this sample may be carry-over from other donors' samples. Sample: memory CD4+ T cells from PBMCs. As to subset: CD45RA-negative fraction. This chain uses TRBV2 with TRBJ2-1; D is uncertain. The CDR3: CASLPLPYNEQFF. CDR3 nucleotide sequence: TGTGCCAGTCTTCCGCTCCCTTACAATGAGCAGTTCTTC.